Listed here is a single TCR beta chain. These data come from a study of technical replicates of blood from several donors. V lost 4 bases to trimming and J lost 0 bases; unmatched junction nucleotides: 8. CDR1 and CDR2 (germline): LNHDA, SQIVND (reference sequence). This CDR3 spans 18 amino acids. Sequenced by immunoSEQ multiplex PCR; TCRdb stores in-frame clones only, minus some. The profile shows approximately 90,000 clones, 95% of them singletons. Sequenced: T cells isolated from PBMCs. The genes are TRBV19 and TRBJ2-3; 12 bases fit TRBD2. This TCR was sampled from a human donor in good health. The DNA for the CDR3 is TGTGCCAGTAGTAAGCAACTAGCGGGAGGACCTAGCACAGATACGCAGTATTTT. It codes for CASSKQLAGGPSTDTQYF.